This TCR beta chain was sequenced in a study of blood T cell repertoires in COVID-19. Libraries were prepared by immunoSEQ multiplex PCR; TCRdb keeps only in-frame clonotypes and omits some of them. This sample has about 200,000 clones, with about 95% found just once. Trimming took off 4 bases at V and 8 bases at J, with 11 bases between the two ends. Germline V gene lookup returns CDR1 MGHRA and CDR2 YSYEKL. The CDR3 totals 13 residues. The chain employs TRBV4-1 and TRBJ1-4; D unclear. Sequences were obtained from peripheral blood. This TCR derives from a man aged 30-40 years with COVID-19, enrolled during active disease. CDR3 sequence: CASSPSLREKLFF. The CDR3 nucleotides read TGCGCCAGCAGCCCCTCCCTAAGAGAAAAACTGTTTTTT.